This entry is about one T cell receptor (beta chain). The antigen remains undetermined. The data are from a study of metastatic and nonmetastatic thyroid tumors. The overall study: The authors compared repertoires across blood and tumor or nodule tissue from malignant and benign thyroid patients. Study-level results: For both blood and tumor, malignant thyroid tumors reportedly showed significantly higher TCR beta diversity than benign nodules did.

In the original processing: To classify distant metastasis in papillary thyroid cancer, a model was built from CDR3 differences across clinicopathological groups. TCRdb re-processed the PCR reads through MiXCR. The V and J calls follow TCRdb's processing rather than the paper's. Here the sample spans about 49,000 clones, roughly 20% being singletons. V was clipped by 6 bases and J by 6 bases; unmatched bases: 7. This CDR3 comprises 13 residues. Germline values: CDR1 MRHNA, CDR2 SNTAGT. The entire patient cohort was treatment-naive prior to thyroid surgery. This chain links TRBV6-4 with TRBJ2-5; 7 positions match TRBD2. The sample consisted of blood. This TCR came from a female donor with papillary thyroid cancer or a benign thyroid nodule (not recorded which). Some clones in this sample may be carry-over from other donors' samples. CDR3 in amino acids: CASRTRLAQTQYF. CDR3 nucleotide sequence: TGTGCCAGCAGAACAAGACTAGCACAGACCCAGTACTTC.